The 14 T cell receptor beta chains in this list originate from one sample, sequenced in a study of human T cells and chemical hapten exposure. Total RNA was isolated from unfractionated whole blood. Library preparation tagged each individual cDNA molecule with a unique molecular identifier. MiXCR was run by TCRdb on the reads, yielding one entry per CDR3 protein. The table has 120,000 or so distinct CDR3 sequences, 6.5% to 10% seen once. The sequenced sample was whole blood. Source of these receptors: a human donor in good health. Some clones in this sample may be carry-over from other donors' samples.

The rearrangement links TRBV4-1 to TRBJ2-7; 7 bases line up with TRBD1. Losses at the gene ends were 0 bases for V and 0 bases for J; bases not matched to a gene: 5. The CDR3 has 16 amino acids. CDR1 and CDR2 from the germline V gene are MGHRA and YSYEKL. CDR3 loop: CASSQDRDSNSYEQYF. CDR3 sequence (DNA): TGCGCCAGCAGCCAAGATCGGGACAGCAACTCCTACGAGCAGTACTTC.

This chain uses TRBV5-6 with TRBJ1-1; tentatively, D is TRBD1 (6 bases). The germline gives CDR1 SGHDT, CDR2 YYEEEE. The CDR3 sequence is 15 residues long. The V gene lost 2 bases and the J gene lost 2 bases, with 13 bases spanning the gap. CDR3 amino acids: CASSFTTGPNTEAFF. The CDR3 DNA reads TGTGCCAGCAGCTTCACGACAGGACCCAACACTGAAGCTTTCTTT.

This clonotype was seen at least ten times. The chain uses TRBV2 and TRBJ1-6; tentative D call: TRBD1 (5 bases). Germline V lookup: CDR1 SNHLY, CDR2 FYNNEI. This CDR3 is 14 amino acids long. Trimming pared 6 bases from V and 5 bases from J, leaving 11 bases between. Here the CDR3 reads CASRTGGNNSPLHF. As DNA, the CDR3 is TGTGCCAGCAGGACGGGGGGTAATAATTCACCCCTCCACTTT.

This chain uses TRBV6-1 with TRBJ1-1, with D possibly being TRBD1 (6 bases). The CDR3 is made up of 15 amino acids. V was cut by 2 bases and J by 2 bases, with 12 bases left in between. From germline, CDR1 is MNHNS and CDR2 SASEGT. Here the CDR3 reads CASSELGGRNTEAFF. The CDR3 nucleotides are TGTGCCAGCAGTGAACTGGGGGGCCGTAACACTGAAGCTTTCTTT.

This chain joins TRBV6-1 and TRBJ2-7, with D perhaps TRBD1 (6 bases). Germline-derived CDR1 and CDR2 are MNHNS and SASEGT. The V end was cut by 4 bases, the J end by 7 bases, with 14 bases between. The length of the CDR3 is 13 residues. CDR3 loop: CASSGGGLWEQYF. CDR3 bases: TGTGCCAGCAGTGGAGGGGGTCTCTGGGAGCAGTACTTC.

Only a few counts were recorded for this clonotype. The chain has TRBV4-3 and TRBJ2-7; 9 positions match TRBD2. Germline V CDR1 and CDR2: LGHNA, YSLEER. The CDR3 has 15 amino acids. V was pared by 4 bases and J by 3 bases, with 7 bases of the junction left unmatched. This CDR3 reads CASSPQGSGGYEQYF. DNA of the CDR3: TGCGCCAGCAGCCCCCAGGGTAGCGGGGGCTACGAGCAGTACTTC.

This chain connects TRBV6-1 to TRBJ2-3; D gene ambiguous. CDR1 is MNHNS, CDR2 SASEGT, per germline. V was shortened by 5 bases and J by 4 bases, with 19 bases between the two germline ends. The CDR3 is made up of 16 amino acids. In DNA form, the CDR3 reads TGTGCCAGCAGTCTCCGACGGGCGGCCGCGGCAGATACGCAGTATTTT. Protein: CASSLRRAAAADTQYF.

This clonotype was detected a few times. The rearrangement links TRBV5-6 to TRBJ2-1, with a possible D match to TRBD2 (6 bases). CDR1 and CDR2 (germline): SGHDT, YYEEEE. This CDR3 region has 18 residues. Trimming removed 1 base at V and 3 bases at J, with 20 bases between. DNA of the CDR3: TGTGCCAGCAGCTTGCGGGACTCCCGGCGGTTGGACTACAATGAGCAGTTCTTC. It translates to CASSLRDSRRLDYNEQFF. Complete variable domain (other parts from reference TRBV5-6 and TRBJ2-1): DAGVTQSPTHLIKTRGQQVTLRCSPKSGHDTVSWYQQALGQGPQFIFQYYEEEERQRGNFPDRFSGHQFPNYSSELNVNALLLGDSALYLCASSLRDSRRLDYNEQFFGPGTRLTVL.

This chain connects TRBV12-3 or TRBV12-4 to TRBJ1-5, with 7 bases fitting TRBD1. The CDR3 length is 15 residues. J was trimmed by 3 bases and V by 5 bases; bases with no gene match: 7. The CDR3 here is CASSPGTAFNQPQHF. Written as DNA, the CDR3 is TGTGCCAGCAGTCCCGGGACAGCCTTCAATCAGCCCCAGCATTTT.

This clonotype was seen only a few times. The chain is built from TRBV20-1 and TRBJ2-1; 15 nucleotides align to TRBD2. Germline V gives CDR1 DFQATT, CDR2 SNEGSKA (reference sequence). This CDR3 has 19 residues. V lost 0 bases and J lost 4; bases outside the gene matches: 10. For the CDR3, the DNA is TGCAGTGCTAGAGATTTTGGCGGGACTAGCGGGAGGACGTACAATGAGCAGTTCTTC. This gives the protein CSARDFGGTSGRTYNEQFF.

This clonotype was recorded at least ten times. The chain uses TRBV7-9 and TRBJ2-4, with 9 bases aligning to TRBD1. V lost 1 base, J lost 8 bases, and 3 bases stayed unmatched. Germline V gene sequence: CDR1 SEHNR, CDR2 FQNEAQ (reference sequence). The CDR3 spans 14 residues. CDR3 bases: TGTGCCAGCAGCTTAGGGGGACAGGGCGACATTCAGTACTTC. Translation: CASSLGGQGDIQYF.

This chain connects TRBV4-1 to TRBJ2-1; D is unresolved. CDR3 length equals 15 residues. Germline V gene sequence: CDR1 MGHRA, CDR2 YSYEKL. Deletions cut 1 base from V and 0 bases from J, with 7 bases between. The CDR3 spells CASSQGLSSYNEQFF. In nucleotides, the CDR3 is TGCGCCAGCAGCCAAGGCTTAAGCTCCTACAATGAGCAGTTCTTC.

This chain links TRBV20-1 with TRBJ2-3, with D perhaps TRBD2 (5 bases). Trimming shortened V by 3 bases and J by 5 bases, and 15 bases separated the two germline ends. The CDR3 spans 14 residues. Germline values: CDR1 DFQATT, CDR2 SNEGSKA (reference sequence). The DNA of the CDR3 is TGCAGTGCTAGCTTAACGGTTGAGGGAGATACGCAGTATTTT. It codes for CSASLTVEGDTQYF.

J is TRBJ2-1 and V is TRBV12-5; 7 bases map to TRBD1. The CDR3 is made up of 17 amino acids. The V segment lost 3 bases and the J segment 5 bases; nucleotides outside the gene matches: 13. The germline V gene has CDR1 LGHNT and CDR2 FRNRAP. Here the CDR3 DNA reads TGTGCTAGTGGTTTCACCCGATTCAACGACAGGGACAATGAGCAGTTCTTC. Protein sequence: CASGFTRFNDRDNEQFF.